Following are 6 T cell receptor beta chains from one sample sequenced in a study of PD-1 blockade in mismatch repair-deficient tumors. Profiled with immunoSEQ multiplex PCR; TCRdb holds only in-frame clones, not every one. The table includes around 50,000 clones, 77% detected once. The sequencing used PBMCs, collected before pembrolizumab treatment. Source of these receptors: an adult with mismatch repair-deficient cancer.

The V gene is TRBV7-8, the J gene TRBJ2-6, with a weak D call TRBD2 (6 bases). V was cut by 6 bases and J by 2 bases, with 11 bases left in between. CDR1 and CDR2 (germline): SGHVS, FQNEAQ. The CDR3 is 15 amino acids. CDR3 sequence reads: CASRPRGTGANVLTF. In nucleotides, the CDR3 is TGTGCCAGCAGGCCCCGCGGGACTGGGGCCAACGTCCTGACTTTC.

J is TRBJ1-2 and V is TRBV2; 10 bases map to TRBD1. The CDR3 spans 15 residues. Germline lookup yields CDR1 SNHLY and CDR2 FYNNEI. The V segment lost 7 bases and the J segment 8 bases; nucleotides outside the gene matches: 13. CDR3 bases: TGTGCCAGCATCGGGACAGGGGCCGCCTCAGGAGGCTACACCTTC. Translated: CASIGTGAASGGYTF.

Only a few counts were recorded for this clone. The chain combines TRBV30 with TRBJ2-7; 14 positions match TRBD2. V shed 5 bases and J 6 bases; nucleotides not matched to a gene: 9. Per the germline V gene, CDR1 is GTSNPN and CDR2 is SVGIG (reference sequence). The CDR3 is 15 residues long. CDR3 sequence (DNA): TGTGCCTGGCCCAGCCCGGGACTAGCGGGAGCCGAGCAGTACTTC. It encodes CAWPSPGLAGAEQYF.

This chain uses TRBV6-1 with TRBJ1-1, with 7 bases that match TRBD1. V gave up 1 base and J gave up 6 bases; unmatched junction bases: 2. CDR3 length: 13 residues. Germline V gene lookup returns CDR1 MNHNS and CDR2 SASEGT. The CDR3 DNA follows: TGTGCCAGCAGTGAAGACAGGGGCGCTGAAGCTTTCTTT. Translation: CASSEDRGAEAFF.

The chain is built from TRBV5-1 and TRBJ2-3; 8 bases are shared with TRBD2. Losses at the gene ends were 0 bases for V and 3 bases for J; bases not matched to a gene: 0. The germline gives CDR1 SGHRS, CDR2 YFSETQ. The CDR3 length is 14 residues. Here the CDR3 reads CASSLGGRTDTQYF. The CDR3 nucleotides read TGCGCCAGCAGCTTGGGCGGGAGGACAGATACGCAGTATTTT.

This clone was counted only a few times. The CDR3 DNA is TGTGCCAGCAGTGATATAGGGGGCGAAGCCTCCACTGAAGCTTTCTTT. Translated: CASSDIGGEASTEAFF. This chain joins TRBV2 and TRBJ1-1; 7 nucleotides align to TRBD1. The germline gives CDR1 SNHLY, CDR2 FYNNEI. With 3 bases clipped from V and 4 bases from J, the junction kept 11 bases outside the gene matches. The CDR3 is 16 residues long.